The rows below give T cell receptor beta chains drawn from one sample of a study of metastatic and nonmetastatic thyroid tumors. TCRdb re-called the PCR reads via MiXCR. The table shows some 16,000 clones, with roughly 24% occurring only once. Sequencing input: tumor tissue. The receptors stem from a female donor with papillary thyroid cancer or a benign thyroid nodule (not recorded which). Some clones in this sample may be carry-over from other donors' samples. Both conserved end residues are part of each CDR3. A D gene is named only where the DNA matches it firmly.

v_call,cdr3_length,j_call,d_call,cdr3_aa
TRBV11-3,14,TRBJ1-6,TRBD1,CASSARDRVSPLHF
TRBV25-1,16,TRBJ2-1,TRBD2,CASSEVSGRAINEQFF
TRBV25-1,16,TRBJ1-1,-,CASSDLNSRMNTEAFF
TRBV20-1,15,TRBJ1-1,TRBD1,CSAPDWDRQNTEAFF
TRBV19,15,TRBJ2-2,TRBD2,CASRRGVANTGELFF
TRBV4-1,14,TRBJ1-2,TRBD1,CASSQVRGNYGYTF
TRBV4-1,18,TRBJ2-1,TRBD2,CASSPGLAGLMMYNEQFF
TRBV15,15,TRBJ2-1,TRBD2,CATSGTSGSYNEQFF
TRBV6-1,15,TRBJ1-6,TRBD1,CASIRDREGNSPLHF
TRBV5-4,16,TRBJ2-1,TRBD2,CASSSTSAQSYNEQFF
TRBV11-1,18,TRBJ2-6,TRBD1,CASRGPGQGPDGANVLTF
TRBV27,14,TRBJ1-2,-,CASSTRGGGSGYTF
TRBV19,15,TRBJ2-7,-,CASSRGRQGEYEQYF
TRBV3-1,13,TRBJ2-3,TRBD2,CASSRLAGDTQYF
TRBV2,15,TRBJ1-4,-,CASIRRRGRDEKLFF
TRBV20-1,17,TRBJ2-6,TRBD1,CSVRKQGDNSGANVLTF
TRBV7-2,15,TRBJ2-1,TRBD2,CASSLVGTSGSWQFF
TRBV6-1,15,TRBJ1-1,TRBD1,CASSKTGAMNTEAFF
TRBV7-9,13,TRBJ1-5,-,CASSGGAFQPQHF
TRBV27,15,TRBJ2-2,TRBD2,CASVSGRAGTGELFF
TRBV24-1,13,TRBJ2-7,-,CATSLATSYEQYF
TRBV14,13,TRBJ2-6,-,CASSLSGANVLTF
TRBV4-1,15,TRBJ1-3,-,CASSQAPGYINTIYF
TRBV28,14,TRBJ2-7,TRBD1,CASSPTGTFYEQYF
TRBV28,13,TRBJ1-2,-,CASSWGRGYGYTF
TRBV28,13,TRBJ1-1,TRBD1,CASGQGGITEAFF
TRBV2,15,TRBJ2-7,-,CASSDRGKGPSQQYF
TRBV19,15,TRBJ2-5,-,CASSTPGRYQETQYF
TRBV20-1,15,TRBJ2-3,-,CSAGARVIGTDTQYF
TRBV6-2/TRBV6-3,16,TRBJ1-1,-,CASSHPDGVLSTEAFF
TRBV4-3,14,TRBJ2-7,-,CASSQDYRSYEQYF
TRBV4-1,16,TRBJ2-5,-,CASSQDPRRAQETQYF
TRBV20-1,14,TRBJ2-3,-,CSASSGGSTDTQYF
TRBV7-2,13,TRBJ2-2,-,CASSFSNTGELFF
TRBV28,14,TRBJ2-7,-,CASSLEGFSYEQYF
TRBV28,15,TRBJ2-3,-,CASSLDFTSTDTQYF
TRBV7-3,16,TRBJ2-7,TRBD1,CASSLIGDRGSYEQYF
TRBV10-3,14,TRBJ1-1,-,CAISDLGAGTEAFF
TRBV12-3/TRBV12-4,13,TRBJ2-7,-,CASSLKEGGKQYF
TRBV4-1,13,TRBJ1-2,-,CASSQEQGDGYTF
TRBV28,15,TRBJ1-2,TRBD1,CASSWTGGTNYGYTF
TRBV9,15,TRBJ1-2,-,CASSSIQGLGDGYTF
TRBV11-2,12,TRBJ2-2,-,CASSPSFGELFF
TRBV7-6,16,TRBJ1-3,-,CASSPSGTASGNTIYF
TRBV19,15,TRBJ1-2,-,CASTASDSRGYGYTF